The entry that follows covers one T cell receptor beta chain sequence. The data belong to a study of blood T cell repertoires in COVID-19. In the source study's methods: Reference gene primer amplification in the assay estimated nucleated cell counts. Profiled with immunoSEQ multiplex PCR; TCRdb holds only in-frame clones, not every one. Clone size and V and J calls were adopted from that table, with D and trimming inferred from the DNA. This sample yields roughly 200,000 clones, of which around 84% are seen a single time; 15% to 20% belongs to the top ten. This CDR3 is built from 15 residues. The germline V gene has CDR1 SGHAT and CDR2 FQNNGV. Deletions cut 5 bases from V and 2 bases from J, with 14 bases between.

This receptor was identified in a woman of 80 years or more with active or convalescent COVID-19. The sample was peripheral blood. The V call is TRBV11-2, the J call TRBJ2-3, with D tentatively TRBD1 (6 bases). The DNA of the CDR3 is TGTGCCAGCAGCCTCGGGACAAAGTACACAGATACGCAGTATTTT. It codes for CASSLGTKYTDTQYF.